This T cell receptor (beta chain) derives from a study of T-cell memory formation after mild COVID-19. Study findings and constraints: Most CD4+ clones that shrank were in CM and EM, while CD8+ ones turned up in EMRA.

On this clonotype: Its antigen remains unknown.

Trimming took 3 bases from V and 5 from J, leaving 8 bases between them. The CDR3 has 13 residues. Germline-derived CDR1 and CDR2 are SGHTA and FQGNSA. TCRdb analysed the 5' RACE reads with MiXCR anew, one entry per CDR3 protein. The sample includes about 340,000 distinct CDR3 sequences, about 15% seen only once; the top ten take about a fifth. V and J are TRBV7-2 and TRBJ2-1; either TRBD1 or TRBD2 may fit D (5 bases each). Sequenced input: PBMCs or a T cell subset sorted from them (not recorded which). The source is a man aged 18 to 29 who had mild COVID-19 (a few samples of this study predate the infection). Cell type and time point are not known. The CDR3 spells CASSFRGNNEQFF. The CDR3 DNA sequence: TGTGCCAGCAGCTTCCGGGGCAACAATGAGCAGTTCTTC.